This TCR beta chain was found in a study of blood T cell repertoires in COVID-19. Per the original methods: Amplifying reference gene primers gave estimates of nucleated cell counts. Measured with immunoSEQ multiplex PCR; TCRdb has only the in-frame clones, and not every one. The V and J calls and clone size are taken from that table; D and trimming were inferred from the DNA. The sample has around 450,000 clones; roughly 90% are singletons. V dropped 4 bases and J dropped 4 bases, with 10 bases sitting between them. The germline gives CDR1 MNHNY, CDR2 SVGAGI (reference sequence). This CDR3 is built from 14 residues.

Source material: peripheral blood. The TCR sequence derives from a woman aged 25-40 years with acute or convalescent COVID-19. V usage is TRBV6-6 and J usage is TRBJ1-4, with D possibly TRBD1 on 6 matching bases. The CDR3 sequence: CASSWGGLNEKLFF. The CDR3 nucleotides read TGTGCCAGCAGTTGGGGGGGGCTTAATGAAAAACTGTTTTTT.